A selection of T cell receptor beta chains follows, all from one sample in a study of blood T cell repertoires in COVID-19. Measured with immunoSEQ multiplex PCR; TCRdb has only the in-frame clones, and not every one. The sample includes approximately 140,000 clones, over 75% of them seen just once. The sample was peripheral blood. These receptors were taken from a man aged 55 to 69 with active or convalescent COVID-19. CDR3s include the opening cysteine and the closing phenylalanine or tryptophan. The order of the fields is V gene, J gene, CDR3 protein.

v_gene: TRBV2
j_gene: TRBJ1-6
CDR3aa: CASSEEGTGTSPLHF

v_gene: TRBV4-1
j_gene: TRBJ2-7
CDR3aa: CASSSQGSYEQYF

v_gene: TRBV5-1
j_gene: TRBJ1-2
CDR3aa: CASSLAVGFLGYTF

v_gene: TRBV27
j_gene: TRBJ1-5
CDR3aa: CASSPWSGVEPQHF

v_gene: TRBV29-1
j_gene: TRBJ2-1
CDR3aa: CSVERLAGIPDNEQFF

v_gene: TRBV28
j_gene: TRBJ2-7
CDR3aa: CASRTGAYEQYF

v_gene: TRBV5-1
j_gene: TRBJ1-1
CDR3aa: CASSLVGASTEAFF

v_gene: TRBV27
j_gene: TRBJ1-5
CDR3aa: CASSPTGRLVYSNQPQHF

v_gene: TRBV10-3
j_gene: TRBJ1-6
CDR3aa: CAISEWQGGNSPLHF

v_gene: TRBV2
j_gene: TRBJ2-7
CDR3aa: CASMLAGGDYEQYF

v_gene: TRBV9
j_gene: TRBJ1-6
CDR3aa: CASSPWGQSPLHF

v_gene: TRBV9
j_gene: TRBJ2-3
CDR3aa: CASSVGGLAGPSGRDTQYF

v_gene: TRBV18
j_gene: TRBJ2-7
CDR3aa: CASSPGGQGYEQYF

v_gene: TRBV5-1
j_gene: TRBJ1-4
CDR3aa: CASSSTGGLEKLFF

v_gene: TRBV7-7
j_gene: TRBJ2-5
CDR3aa: CASSLGAGGQETQYF

v_gene: TRBV3-1/TRBV3-2
j_gene: TRBJ2-4
CDR3aa: CASPRRTSGRWGIQYF

v_gene: TRBV19
j_gene: TRBJ2-5
CDR3aa: CASSRTTSGGQETQYF

v_gene: TRBV7-9
j_gene: TRBJ2-7
CDR3aa: CASSRPWATYEQYF

v_gene: TRBV27
j_gene: TRBJ1-1
CDR3aa: CASSLSGTGGTEAFF

v_gene: TRBV6-2/TRBV6-3
j_gene: TRBJ2-1
CDR3aa: CASSFRGLAGVNEQFF

v_gene: TRBV19
j_gene: TRBJ1-4
CDR3aa: CASSITGTIEKLFF

v_gene: TRBV5-1
j_gene: TRBJ1-1
CDR3aa: CASSFQGSDTEAFF

v_gene: TRBV14
j_gene: TRBJ2-1
CDR3aa: CASSPASGNYNEQFF

v_gene: TRBV18
j_gene: TRBJ2-6
CDR3aa: CASSPLRTGTGANVLTF

v_gene: TRBV2
j_gene: TRBJ2-1
CDR3aa: CASSPTGTSGNEQFF

v_gene: TRBV7-2
j_gene: TRBJ2-7
CDR3aa: CASSHRGTSGSSTRYEQYF

v_gene: TRBV10-1
j_gene: TRBJ2-5
CDR3aa: CASSHRGFTLETQYF